The rows below give T cell receptor beta chains drawn from one sample of a study of control samples from healthy donors and cancer patients. TCRdb's copy holds only in-frame clones and misses some; the assay was immunoSEQ multiplex PCR. The table has roughly 100,000 clones, around 83% seen once. The sample consisted of blood. The receptors were gathered from a woman aged 45-59 years in good health. Each CDR3 is given with its conserved first and last residue. A D gene is named only where the DNA matches it firmly. Expanded clones get a size class; other rows say once, few or many, or leave the size out.

j_call,d_call,v_call,clone_size,cdr3_nt,cdr3_aa
TRBJ2-3,.,TRBV6-2/TRBV6-3,.,TGTGCCAGCAGTTACCACGTACTGGGGTATGATACGCAGTATTTT,CASSYHVLGYDTQYF
TRBJ1-1,.,TRBV7-9,.,TGTGCCAGCAGCTTACAGTATGAAGCTTTCTTT,CASSLQYEAFF
TRBJ2-2,.,TRBV24-1,.,TGTGCCACCAGTGATACCCGACGGGGCGGCACCGGGGAGCTGTTTTTT,CATSDTRRGGTGELFF
TRBJ2-1,TRBD2,TRBV7-9,.,TGTGCCAGCAGCTCCGGGGGGGAGGGCCAGTTCTTC,CASSSGGEGQFF
TRBJ1-1,.,TRBV12-3/TRBV12-4,.,TGTGCCAGCAGTTTGGGGCAGTTGACTGAAGCTTTCTTT,CASSLGQLTEAFF
TRBJ2-1,TRBD2,TRBV10-3,.,TGTGCCATCAGTGAGTCGACTAGCGGCCCTACTAGCTATGAGCAGTTCTTC,CAISESTSGPTSYEQFF
TRBJ1-2,TRBD1,TRBV5-5,.,TGTGCCAGCAGCCATCCGGGACAGTCTCGTGGCTACACCTTC,CASSHPGQSRGYTF
TRBJ1-2,TRBD1,TRBV5-1,.,TGCGCCAGCAGCCTGGAAAAGGGGGCCTTTGGCTACACCTTC,CASSLEKGAFGYTF
TRBJ1-3,.,TRBV5-1,.,TGCGCCAGCAGCTTGGATAAAAGAAGCTCTGGAAACACCATATATTTT,CASSLDKRSSGNTIYF
TRBJ2-7,TRBD2,TRBV13,medium-sized,TGTGCCAGCAGCTTAGAGGGTAGCGGGAGCCAGCAGTACTTC,CASSLEGSGSQQYF
TRBJ2-7,TRBD2,TRBV6-5,.,TGTGCCAGCAGTCCCGGGACTAGCGGGAGGGCCTGGTACTTC,CASSPGTSGRAWYF
TRBJ1-5,.,TRBV12-3/TRBV12-4,few,TGTGCCAGCACGGGGTTTAATCAGCCCCAGCATTTT,CASTGFNQPQHF
TRBJ1-2,.,TRBV10-1,.,TGCGCCACCGACGCCAGATCGGGGGGGGATCACTATGGCTACACCTTC,CATDARSGGDHYGYTF
TRBJ1-6,.,TRBV5-4,.,TGTGCCAGCAGCTTGGCCGGGCCCAATTCACCCCTCCACTTT,CASSLAGPNSPLHF
TRBJ2-1,TRBD2,TRBV4-3,once,TGCGCCAGCAGCCAAGGGCCGACTAGCGGGGGTATCGAGCTTGAGCAGTTCTTC,CASSQGPTSGGIELEQFF
TRBJ2-4,.,TRBV6-2/TRBV6-3,.,TGTGCCAGCAGTTACAGCGACAGCGTTCCTATTCAGTACTTC,CASSYSDSVPIQYF
TRBJ2-3,TRBD2,TRBV27,.,TGTGCCAGCAGTTTATCAGGACTAGCGGGACTAGGGGATACGCAGTATTTT,CASSLSGLAGLGDTQYF
TRBJ2-3,.,TRBV20-1,.,TGCAGTGCTAGTGTTATTAATACGCAGTATTTT,CSASVINTQYF
TRBJ1-1,.,TRBV6-5,few,TGTGCCAGCAGTTACCTCCCCTCCACTGAAGCTTTCTTT,CASSYLPSTEAFF
TRBJ2-5,.,TRBV28,.,TGTGCCAGCACCATTAGCGGCCAAGAGACCCAGTACTTC,CASTISGQETQYF
TRBJ1-1,.,TRBV9,.,TGTGCCAGCAGCTTCCAGACAGCGAACACTGAAGCTTTCTTT,CASSFQTANTEAFF
TRBJ2-7,TRBD1,TRBV9,.,TGTGCCAGCAGCGTAGAAGGACAGGCCCCCTACGAGCAGTACTTC,CASSVEGQAPYEQYF
TRBJ1-4,.,TRBV7-9,.,TGTGCCAGCAGCTTAGCGGCAGCGGGAGCTAATGAAAAACTGTTTTTT,CASSLAAAGANEKLFF
TRBJ1-2,.,TRBV5-4,.,TGTGCCAGCAGCTTGGAAAGGCCTGAGGGCGGGTATGGCTACACCTTC,CASSLERPEGGYGYTF
TRBJ2-5,TRBD2,TRBV3-1/TRBV3-2,.,TGTGCCAGCAGCCTGACTAGCGGGAGAGGCGAGACCCAGTACTTC,CASSLTSGRGETQYF
TRBJ2-3,TRBD2,TRBV3-1/TRBV3-2,once,TGTGCCAGCGGCCTTGGACTAGCGTCAGATACGCAGTATTTT,CASGLGLASDTQYF
TRBJ2-1,.,TRBV9,.,TGTGCCAGCAGCGTAGTTCCGGGGGACTCCTACAATGAGCAGTTCTTC,CASSVVPGDSYNEQFF
TRBJ2-1,.,TRBV9,once,TGTGCCAGCAGCGTACAGGAACTCAATGAGCAGTTCTTC,CASSVQELNEQFF
TRBJ2-7,.,TRBV2,many,TGTGCCAGCAGTGAAGCGCTGTACAGACCCTACGAGCAGTACTTC,CASSEALYRPYEQYF
TRBJ2-5,TRBD1,TRBV7-2,.,TGTGCCAGCAGCTTAGGACAGGGACGGCAAGAGACCCAGTACTTC,CASSLGQGRQETQYF
TRBJ2-5,.,TRBV18,.,TGTGCCAGCTCACGACAAGAGACCCAGTACTTC,CASSRQETQYF
TRBJ2-3,TRBD1,TRBV7-6,once,TGTGCCAGCAGCTTAGGGAACAGGGGTTCAGATACGCAGTATTTT,CASSLGNRGSDTQYF
TRBJ2-5,.,TRBV19,.,TGTGCCAGTAGCAAAGGGCAGTACCAAGAGACCCAGTACTTC,CASSKGQYQETQYF
TRBJ2-7,.,TRBV4-2,.,TGTGCCAGCAGCCTTACTGAAGACTACGAGCAGTACTTC,CASSLTEDYEQYF
TRBJ2-1,TRBD1,TRBV28,few,TGTGCCAGCAGTACCCGGACAGGGTGGGAGTTCTTC,CASSTRTGWEFF
TRBJ2-2,TRBD2,TRBV28,once,TGTGCCAGCAGACGTGGGACTAGCGGGAGCTACACCGGGGAGCTGTTTTTT,CASRRGTSGSYTGELFF
TRBJ2-7,.,TRBV18,.,TGTGCCAGCTCACCTTCGGGACGAAGCTACGAGCAGTACTTC,CASSPSGRSYEQYF
TRBJ2-1,.,TRBV28,.,TGTGCCGGCGCCGGGAGAGCGTCCTACAATGAGCAGTTCTTC,CAGAGRASYNEQFF
TRBJ2-7,TRBD2,TRBV5-1,.,TGCGCCAGCAGCCGGACTAGCGGGGTTCTCGGCTACGAGCAGTACTTC,CASSRTSGVLGYEQYF
TRBJ1-2,.,TRBV5-1,.,TGCGCCAGCTACGGGTCATGGGATGGCTACACCTTC,CASYGSWDGYTF
TRBJ2-7,.,TRBV5-3,.,TGTGCCAGAAGCTTATTGGTGTCGTGGACGGCGACCTACGAGCAGTACTTC,CARSLLVSWTATYEQYF
TRBJ2-1,TRBD2,TRBV27,.,TGTGCCAGCAGTTTCGCGGGAGGGCCGTTCAGTGAGCAGTTCTTC,CASSFAGGPFSEQFF
TRBJ2-3,.,TRBV7-2,.,TGTGCCAGCAGCCGGTGGGGGGTCAGCACAGATACGCAGTATTTT,CASSRWGVSTDTQYF